A single sample is the source of the 13 T cell receptor beta chains below, sequenced in a study of circulating CD8 cells and anti-PD-1 response in melanoma. Live CD3+CD8+TCRalphabeta+ cells were sorted into four subsets by PD-1 and/or TIGIT. TCR libraries were prepared from about 16 ng of total RNA with the QIAseq Immune Repertoire TCR panel. Via MiXCR, TCRdb re-called the reads, giving one row per CDR3 protein. The sample lists several hundred distinct CDR3 sequences; roughly 5% were seen once. Sequenced here: CD8+ T cells from PBMCs, sampled at baseline or after one month of anti-PD-1 therapy (not recorded which). All receptors derive from a human donor with melanoma.

The V call is TRBV28, the J call TRBJ2-1; a weak D match, TRBD1 (8 bases). Germline CDR1 reads MDHEN; CDR2 reads SYDVKM. The CDR3 is made up of 14 amino acids. Deletions cut 8 bases from V and 9 bases from J, with 20 bases between. The CDR3 nucleotides are TGTGCCAGCGGGGGGGACAGGCCACCTGTTGAGCAGTTCTTC. Amino acids: CASGGDRPPVEQFF.

This clonotype is judged medium-sized. This chain joins TRBV19 and TRBJ1-1; D remains unclear. The V and J ends lost 5 bases and 0 bases respectively, with 13 bases between them. The CDR3 has 15 amino acids. Germline CDR1 reads LNHDA; CDR2 reads SQIVND (reference sequence). The CDR3 spells CASSVPSILNTEAFF. The CDR3 DNA reads as TGTGCCAGTAGTGTCCCCTCCATCTTGAACACTGAAGCTTTCTTT.

This clonotype ranks as medium-sized. The chain couples TRBV9 to TRBJ2-3; 7 bases are a match to TRBD2. Germline CDR1 and CDR2: SGDLS and YYNGEE. With V trimmed by 0 bases and J by 1 base, 2 bases remained unmatched. The CDR3 runs 15 residues. The CDR3 region is CASSVGRGGTDTQYF. DNA of the CDR3: TGTGCCAGCAGCGTAGGACGGGGGGGCACAGATACGCAGTATTTT.

This clonotype is medium-sized by share. The rearrangement links TRBV2 to TRBJ2-3; 12 bases fit TRBD2. The CDR3 sequence is 19 residues long. In germline, CDR1 is SNHLY, CDR2 FYNNEI. With V trimmed by 4 bases and J by 7 bases, 18 bases remained unmatched. The CDR3 DNA follows: TGTGCCAGCAGTGTCCCCTTAAAACTAGCGGGGGGTCCAAAATATACGCAGTATTTT. Translated, it gives CASSVPLKLAGGPKYTQYF.

CDR3 region: CASGETDTQYF. The CDR3 DNA reads TGTGCCAGCGGGGAGACAGATACGCAGTATTTT. The chain recombines TRBV5-5 with TRBJ2-3, with D tentatively TRBD2 (5 bases). V shed 7 bases and J shed 3 bases, with 6 bases lying between them. The CDR3 length is 11 residues. Germline-derived CDR1 and CDR2 are SGHKS and YYEKEE (reference sequence).

By sample share, this clonotype is medium-sized. The J gene is TRBJ2-7, the V gene TRBV19, with D possibly TRBD1 on 6 matching bases. The germline V and J ends were trimmed by 3 bases and 3 bases, with 12 bases remaining between them. The germline gives CDR1 LNHDA, CDR2 SQIVND (reference sequence). CDR3 size: 14 residues. The CDR3 region has the DNA TGTGCCAGTAGTATCGCCGAGGGGGTCTACGAGCAGTACTTC. It is translated as CASSIAEGVYEQYF.

By proportion, this clonotype is medium-sized. V gene TRBV29-1 combines with J gene TRBJ2-2; D possibly corresponds to TRBD1 (7 bases). The CDR3 loop spans 15 amino acids. The V gene lost 1 base and the J gene lost 3 bases, with 12 bases spanning the gap. Germline lookup yields CDR1 SQVTM and CDR2 ANQGSEA. The CDR3 nucleotides read TGCAGCGTTGAAGGCAGGGGGGTGCACACCGGGGAGCTGTTTTTT. Its translation is CSVEGRGVHTGELFF.

By share, this clonotype counts as large. The chain combines TRBV7-9 with TRBJ2-7, with TRBD2 identical over 8 bases. The CDR3 runs to 12 residues. Germline lookup yields CDR1 SEHNR and CDR2 FQNEAQ (reference sequence). Trimming cost V 5 bases and J 4 bases; bases outside gene matches: 1. CDR3 in amino acids: CASSGGGYEQYF. The CDR3, as DNA: TGTGCCAGCAGCGGCGGGGGGTACGAGCAGTACTTC.

On this clonotype itself: This may come from a read error, since a much larger clone is one base off. The rearrangement uses TRBV28 and TRBJ1-5, with 7 bases matching TRBD1. Germline V gene sequence: CDR1 MDHEN, CDR2 SYDVKM. The CDR3 runs to 15 residues. The junction had 20 bases not matched to a gene; V was cut back by 6 bases and J by 15 bases. CDR3: CASRKSWGQQPDLHF. The CDR3 bases are TGTGCCAGCAGGAAAAGTTGGGGACAGCAACCAGATTTGCATTTT.

This clonotype has more than one count but fewer than ten. Since a much larger clone is just one base distant, this may be a read error. This CDR3 is missing its conserved last phenylalanine or tryptophan, likely due to a read error. The chain recombines TRBV24-1 with TRBJ1-1; D is perhaps TRBD1 (5 bases). The CDR3 is 13 residues long. CDR1 and CDR2 from the germline V gene are KGHDR and SFDVKD. The V and J ends lost 7 bases and 6 bases respectively, with 14 bases between them. CDR3 loop: CATRALEGSEAFL. CDR3 nucleotides: TGTGCCACCAGGGCCCTTGAGGGGTCTGAAGCTTTCCTT.

By proportion, this clonotype is large (0.1 to 1%). The rearrangement uses TRBV7-2 and TRBJ1-5; the D is unclear. V lost 5 bases, J lost 7 bases, and 18 bases lay in between. In germline, CDR1 is SGHTA, CDR2 FQGNSA. CDR3 length: 15 amino acids. The CDR3 loop reads CASSPEGLDHQPQHF. CDR3 DNA: TGTGCCAGCAGCCCGGAGGGCCTCGACCACCAGCCCCAGCATTTT.

This clonotype is termed large. The chain uses TRBV7-2 and TRBJ2-7; 9 bases agree with TRBD1. Unmatched junction bases numbered 4, after V lost 5 bases and J lost 2 bases. Germline CDR1 is SGHTA and CDR2 is FQGNSA. This CDR3 is 14 amino acids long. The CDR3 region is CASSRGQGTYEQYF. Written as DNA, the CDR3 is TGTGCCAGCAGCCGAGGACAGGGGACCTACGAGCAGTACTTC. The variable domain in full, with the rest retrieved from reference TRBV7-2 and TRBJ2-7, is GAGVSQSPSNKVTEKGKDVELRCDPISGHTALYWYRQSLGQGLEFLIYFQGNSAPDKSGLPSDRFSAERTGGSVSTLTIQRTQQEDSAVYLCASSRGQGTYEQYFGPGTRLTVT.

By proportion, this clonotype is large. V is TRBV24-1 and J is TRBJ2-1, with D possibly matching TRBD1 (5 bases). Germline lookup yields CDR1 KGHDR and CDR2 SFDVKD. V was pared by 0 bases and J by 10 bases, with 9 bases between. The CDR3 covers 13 residues. The CDR3 spells CATSDLLWGEQFF. The CDR3 coding sequence is TGTGCCACCAGTGATTTGTTATGGGGCGAGCAGTTCTTC.